The 23 T cell receptor beta chains reported below all come from one sample, sequenced in a study of shared clonotypes between healthy human individuals. The table came from immunoSEQ multiplex PCR; TCRdb's copy has only in-frame clones and leaves some out. This sample carries 2,500,000 or so clones, roughly 92% of them seen once, and the ten largest clones take 0.11% to 0.15%. Sequenced: naive CD4+ T cells sorted from blood. Subset in this sample: CD45RA+ positively selected. All receptors come from a man aged 18 to 35 in good health.

The CDR3 DNA sequence: TGTGCCAGCAGCTCTGGGGGGGGCGGGAACACTGAAGCTTTCTTT. As protein: CASSSGGGGNTEAFF. The chain is built from TRBV5-4 and TRBJ1-1; the D gene is possibly TRBD1 (6 bases). Germline values: CDR1 SGHNT, CDR2 YYREEE (reference sequence). The CDR3 spans 15 residues. V was pared by 3 bases and J by 1 base, with 13 bases between.

Regarding this clone: Other DNA sequences in this specimen translate into the identical CDR3. This chain joins TRBV5-1 and TRBJ2-3; D perhaps matches TRBD1 (6 bases). In germline, CDR1 is SGHRS, CDR2 YFSETQ. Trimming left V 6 bases short and J 3 bases short, with 14 bases between. The length of the CDR3 is 14 residues. CDR3 sequence: CASIPGQGTDTQYF. The DNA of the CDR3 is TGCGCCAGCATCCCAGGGCAGGGGACAGATACGCAGTATTTT.

The rearrangement joins TRBV6-6 to TRBJ1-6; 7 bases map to TRBD1. The CDR3 consists of 16 residues. The germline CDR1 and CDR2 sequences are MNHNY and SVGAGI (reference sequence). After removal of 2 bases from V and 6 bases from J, the junction contained 7 bases not matched to a gene. The CDR3 sequence is CASSYTPGQRNSPLHF. In DNA, the CDR3 is TGTGCCAGCAGTTACACTCCGGGACAGCGTAATTCACCCCTCCACTTT.

The V gene is TRBV13, the J gene TRBJ2-7, with 7 bases matching TRBD2. The CDR3 sequence is 15 residues long. V was pared by 1 base and J by 4 bases, with 7 bases of the junction left unmatched. Germline lookup yields CDR1 PRHDT and CDR2 FYEKMQ (reference sequence). CDR3 residues: CASSLAMRERYEQYF. The CDR3 DNA is TGTGCCAGCAGCTTAGCTATGCGGGAGAGGTACGAGCAGTACTTC.

The chain carries TRBV10-1 and TRBJ1-2; no definite D call. The CDR3 totals 13 residues. V shed 0 bases and J shed 8 bases, with 10 bases lying between them. The germline gives CDR1 WNHNN, CDR2 SYGVQD (reference sequence). The DNA for the CDR3 is TGCGCCAGCAGTGAGTCGTCAGGACGCGGCTACACCTTC. Translated, it gives CASSESSGRGYTF.

The chain combines TRBV7-8 with TRBJ2-7; 10 bases are a match to TRBD1. The CDR3 loop spans 16 amino acids. V lost 1 base to trimming and J lost 7 bases; unmatched junction nucleotides: 10. Germline CDR1 is SGHVS and CDR2 is FQNEAQ. CDR3 region: CASSLGGRTGGIEQYF. CDR3 DNA: TGTGCCAGCAGCTTAGGCGGGAGGACAGGGGGTATTGAGCAGTACTTC.

This chain uses TRBV5-1 with TRBJ1-2; 11 nucleotides align to TRBD1. With V trimmed by 0 bases and J by 8 bases, 9 bases remained unmatched. Germline loops: CDR1 SGHRS, CDR2 YFSETQ. This CDR3 region has 16 residues. CDR3 sequence (DNA): TGCGCCAGCAGCTTGGCTCTGGGACAGGGGGATGGCGGCTACACCTTC. It is translated as CASSLALGQGDGGYTF.

The V call is TRBV5-8, the J call TRBJ2-6; D is unclear. This CDR3 comprises 17 residues. Deletions cut 0 bases from V and 2 bases from J, with 12 bases between. CDR1 and CDR2 (germline): SGHTS, YDEGEE. Here the CDR3 reads CASSLDSVSPGANVLTF. Written as DNA, the CDR3 is TGTGCCAGCAGCTTGGATTCGGTATCCCCTGGGGCCAACGTCCTGACTTTC.

This chain uses TRBV2 with TRBJ1-4, with D unclear. V was cut by 3 bases and J by 3 bases, with 11 bases left in between. Germline CDR1 and CDR2: SNHLY and FYNNEI. The CDR3 totals 15 residues. The CDR3 sequence: CASSDRGRPNEKLFF. The CDR3 nucleotides read TGTGCCAGCAGTGATCGGGGAAGGCCTAATGAAAAACTGTTTTTT.

This rearrangement joins TRBV6-1 to TRBJ2-1, with D tentatively TRBD1 (5 bases). Trimming cost V 2 bases and J 9 bases, with 8 bases left between them. The CDR3 has 12 amino acids. Germline CDR1 and CDR2: MNHNS and SASEGT. The CDR3 nucleotides are TGTGCCAGCAGTGAACAAGGGGTTGAGCAGTTCTTC. Translation gives CASSEQGVEQFF.

V is TRBV5-1 and J is TRBJ2-5; TRBD2 aligns across 7 bases. CDR1 is SGHRS, CDR2 YFSETQ, per germline. The CDR3 is 14 residues long. Trimming at V came to 2 bases and at J to 1 base, leaving 2 bases not matched to a gene. CDR3 nucleotide sequence: TGCGCCAGCAGCTTCACTAGCGTCCAAGAGACCCAGTACTTC. Its translation: CASSFTSVQETQYF.

This CDR3 reads CASSSSRTGGYNEQFF. CDR3 DNA: TGTGCCAGCTCCTCATCGAGGACAGGGGGCTACAATGAGCAGTTCTTC. The rearrangement joins TRBV18 to TRBJ2-1, with TRBD1 matching 10 bases. J was trimmed by 3 bases and V by 6 bases; bases with no gene match: 8. Germline V gene sequence: CDR1 KGHSH, CDR2 LQKENI. The CDR3 is made up of 16 amino acids.

This chain joins TRBV11-2 and TRBJ1-6, with D perhaps matching TRBD1 (6 bases). CDR1 SGHAT and CDR2 FQNNGV come from the germline V gene. CDR3 length equals 16 residues. Between the trimmed V and J ends, which lost 5 bases and 7 bases, there was a span of 18 bases. The DNA of the CDR3 is TGTGCCAGCAGCCCCCTAGAGGGGGGGTACAATTCACCCCTCCACTTT. Translating it yields CASSPLEGGYNSPLHF. Full variable domain (rest looked up from reference TRBV11-2 and TRBJ1-6): EAGVAQSPRYKIIEKRQSVAFWCNPISGHATLYWYQQILGQGPKLLIQFQNNGVVDDSQLPKDRFSAERLKGVDSTLKIQPAKLEDSAVYLCASSPLEGGYNSPLHFGNGTRLTVT.

This clone was counted once. The chain is built from TRBV6-4 and TRBJ1-2, with 9 bases lining up with TRBD1. Germline V gene data show CDR1 as MRHNA and CDR2 as SNTAGT. The CDR3 has 16 amino acids. J gave up 7 bases and V 6 bases, and 15 bases lay outside the gene matches. CDR3 nucleotide sequence: TGTGCCAGCAGGGCCGGGACAGGGTCCTGGGGCGCTGGCTACACCTTC. This translates into CASRAGTGSWGAGYTF.

This clone was seen just once. This sequence joins TRBV6-1 and TRBJ2-2; no clear D. V was cut by 7 bases and J by 1 base, with 7 bases left in between. The CDR3 spans 13 residues. CDR1 and CDR2 from the germline V gene are MNHNS and SASEGT. In nucleotides, the CDR3 is TGTGCCAGCAAGCCCCAGAACACCGGGGAGCTGTTTTTT. Translated: CASKPQNTGELFF.

This chain uses TRBV28 with TRBJ1-3; 8 positions agree with TRBD1. V dropped 5 bases and J dropped 1; count of bases not matched to a gene: 7. CDR3 length: 16 amino acids. Germline CDR1 MDHEN, CDR2 SYDVKM. CDR3 loop: CASSLTGATSGNTIYF. CDR3 nucleotides: TGTGCCAGCAGTCTGACAGGGGCTACATCTGGAAACACCATATATTTT.

V gene TRBV7-2 combines with J gene TRBJ2-3, with TRBD2 identical over 8 bases. Germline assignment: CDR1 SGHTA and CDR2 FQGNSA. J lost 3 bases, V lost 4 bases, and 9 bases had no gene match. The CDR3 consists of 16 residues. The DNA of the CDR3 is TGTGCCAGCAGCTCCGGGACTAGGGGGGGAACAGATACGCAGTATTTT. Residues: CASSSGTRGGTDTQYF.

This clone was observed a single time. The junction does not match germline at one end; this may be a read error. CDR3 region: CASSYFPANSGYTF. Here the CDR3 DNA reads TGTGCCAGCAGTTATTTTCCGGCGAACTCTGGCTACACCTTC. V gene TRBV6-5 combines with J gene TRBJ1-2; D remains ambiguous. The germline CDR1 and CDR2 sequences are MNHEY and SVGAGI. The CDR3 is 14 amino acids.

V and J are TRBV29-1 and TRBJ2-5; D remains unclear. This CDR3 has 11 residues. Germline loops: CDR1 SQVTM, CDR2 ANQGSEA. Trimming left V 3 bases short and J 4 bases short, with 6 bases between. CDR3 residues: CSVEVAETQYF. The CDR3 region has the DNA TGCAGCGTTGAGGTCGCAGAGACCCAGTACTTC.

The chain carries TRBV6-5 and TRBJ2-7; 7 bases line up with TRBD1. Losses at the gene ends were 3 bases for V and 2 bases for J; bases not matched to a gene: 4. CDR1 is MNHEY and CDR2 is SVGAGI in the germline V gene. The CDR3 runs 14 residues. CDR3 nucleotides: TGTGCCAGCAGTTATAGGGGGCTCACCTACGAGCAGTACTTC. This sequence encodes CASSYRGLTYEQYF.

The chain has TRBV11-2 and TRBJ2-5; 7 bases fit TRBD2. V dropped 2 bases and J dropped 5; count of bases not matched to a gene: 11. The CDR3 runs 16 residues. Germline-derived CDR1 and CDR2 are SGHAT and FQNNGV. The CDR3 here is CASSLMGGLTGETQYF. The CDR3, as DNA: TGTGCCAGCAGCTTAATGGGAGGGCTTACCGGGGAGACCCAGTACTTC.

This clone was picked up a small number of times. The gene calls are TRBV10-2 and TRBJ1-4; 7 nucleotides align to TRBD1. Germline V gene sequence: CDR1 WSHSY, CDR2 SAAADI. The CDR3 is 13 residues long. Germline trimming cut 7 bases from V and 7 bases from J; bases unmatched to any gene: 6. The CDR3 reads CASMGGGSEKLFF. For the CDR3, the DNA is TGCGCCAGCATGGGAGGGGGCAGTGAAAAACTGTTTTTT.

In this sample, this clone turned up once. The chain carries TRBV5-1 and TRBJ2-3; D unclear. The CDR3 runs 15 residues. V was cut by 7 bases and J by 6 bases, with 21 bases left in between. Germline V gene lookup returns CDR1 SGHRS and CDR2 YFSETQ. CDR3 nucleotide sequence: TGCGCCAGCGGCAATGCAATTCCGGGTTCGGATACGCAGTATTTT. Amino acid sequence: CASGNAIPGSDTQYF. The whole variable domain, filled in from reference TRBV5-1 and TRBJ2-3, reads KAGVTQTPRYLIKTRGQQVTLSCSPISGHRSVSWYQQTPGQGLQFLFEYFSETQRNKGNFPGRFSGRQFSNSRSEMNVSTLELGDSALYLCASGNAIPGSDTQYFGPGTRLTVL.